These 19 T cell receptor beta chains were sequenced from one sample in a study of blood T cell repertoires in COVID-19. Assay used: immunoSEQ multiplex PCR; TCRdb lists only in-frame clones, some missing. The sample consists of over 200,000 clones, 75% to 90% of them appearing once. Specimen: peripheral blood. The source of these receptors is a human donor in a cohort sampled during active COVID-19.

The chain carries TRBV30 and TRBJ2-3; the D gene is possibly TRBD1 (6 bases). The V end was cut by 4 bases, the J end by 2 bases, with 10 bases between. Germline CDR1 and CDR2: GTSNPN and SVGIG (reference sequence). The CDR3 extends over 13 amino acids. DNA of the CDR3: TGTGCCTGGAACAGGGCCACCACAGATACGCAGTATTTT. This encodes CAWNRATTDTQYF.

Concerning this clone itself: This may stem from a read error, because a much larger clone lies one nucleotide away. This sample includes further DNA sequences coding for the same CDR3. The rearrangement links TRBV9 to TRBJ1-1; D gene ambiguous. From germline, CDR1 is SGDLS and CDR2 YYNGEE. The CDR3 is 13 amino acids. Trimming stripped 0 bases from V and 1 base from J, with 4 bases between. CDR3 sequence reads: CASSVAGNTEAFF. DNA for the CDR3: TGTGCCAGCAGCGTAGCGGGGAACACTGAAGCTTTCTTT.

The gene calls are TRBV27 and TRBJ2-7, with D maybe TRBD2 (7 bases). This CDR3 region has 17 residues. Looked up from germline, CDR1 is MNHEY and CDR2 is SMNVEV (reference sequence). V lost 5 bases, J lost 5 bases, and 25 bases lay in between. DNA of the CDR3: TGTGCCAGCAGTCGCTCCCCAGGGACATCGGGAGGCCACGAGCAGTACTTC. Protein sequence: CASSRSPGTSGGHEQYF.

The J gene is TRBJ2-7, the V gene TRBV7-2, with unresolved D. Trimming shortened V by 4 bases and J by 4 bases, and 14 bases separated the two germline ends. The CDR3 has 14 residues. Germline V lookup: CDR1 SGHTA, CDR2 FQGNSA. CDR3 nucleotides: TGTGCCAGCAGCTCTCAAGTACAGCTTTACGAGCAGTACTTC. This gives the protein CASSSQVQLYEQYF.

This clone was counted once. The chain carries TRBV28 and TRBJ1-4; D may be TRBD1 (6 bases). Germline V gene sequence: CDR1 MDHEN, CDR2 SYDVKM. There are 13 residues in the CDR3. The V and J ends lost 6 bases and 6 bases respectively, with 11 bases between them. CDR3 protein: CASSPGGHEKLFF. The DNA of the CDR3 is TGTGCCAGCAGCCCGGGGGGGCATGAAAAACTGTTTTTT.

V and J are TRBV30 and TRBJ2-7, with 8 bases aligning to TRBD1. The CDR3 loop spans 15 amino acids. Germline values: CDR1 GTSNPN, CDR2 SVGIG (reference sequence). Trimming at V came to 3 bases and at J to 3 bases, leaving 10 bases not matched to a gene. The CDR3, as DNA: TGTGCCTGGAGGGAATGGACAGGGTATGACTACGAGCAGTACTTC. It yields the protein CAWREWTGYDYEQYF.

The V and J genes are TRBV11-2 and TRBJ1-1; maybe TRBD1 (5 bases). V was shortened by 5 bases and J by 1 base, with 14 bases between the two germline ends. In germline, CDR1 is SGHAT, CDR2 FQNNGV. This CDR3 has 15 amino acids. The CDR3 loop is CASSRRKTENTEAFF. In nucleotides, the CDR3 is TGTGCCAGCAGCAGACGCAAGACAGAGAACACTGAAGCTTTCTTT.

The chain recombines TRBV11-1 with TRBJ2-2; TRBD2 matches at 10 bases. V dropped 5 bases and J dropped 7; count of bases not matched to a gene: 10. CDR1 is SGHAT and CDR2 is FQDESV in the germline V gene (reference sequence). The CDR3 runs 16 residues. Written as DNA, the CDR3 is TGTGCCAGCAGCACCAATCTAGCGGGAGTTGGCGGGGAGCTGTTTTTT. Amino acids: CASSTNLAGVGGELFF.

This rearrangement joins TRBV6-6 to TRBJ2-5, with unresolved D. V shed 5 bases and J shed 11 bases, with 15 bases lying between them. Germline CDR1 and CDR2: MNHNY and SVGAGI (reference sequence). The CDR3 consists of 12 residues. As DNA, the CDR3 is TGTGCCAGCAGTACCAACCTCCTATCTCAGTACTTC. Amino acids: CASSTNLLSQYF.

This clone was seen more than once but under ten times. This chain uses TRBV7-9 with TRBJ1-2; 8 bases line up with TRBD1. The CDR3 has 13 residues. Trimming removed 1 base from V and 8 bases from J; junction bases left unmatched: 3. CDR1 SEHNR and CDR2 FQNEAQ come from the germline V gene (reference sequence). The CDR3 DNA follows: TGTGCCAGCAGCTTAGACAGGGGGAGAGGCTACACCTTC. Its protein product is CASSLDRGRGYTF.

The chain uses TRBV19 and TRBJ1-1; 11 bases are a match to TRBD1. J lost 5 bases, V lost 3 bases, and 5 bases had no gene match. The CDR3 sequence is 15 residues long. The germline V gene has CDR1 LNHDA and CDR2 SQIVND (reference sequence). The CDR3, as DNA: TGTGCCAGTAGTATCGACGGGACAGGGGGGACTGAAGCTTTCTTT. Residues: CASSIDGTGGTEAFF.

This clone appeared a few times. J is TRBJ1-1 and V is TRBV28; D is unclear. V shed 1 base and J shed 0 bases, with 6 bases lying between them. This CDR3 is built from 14 residues. The germline V gene has CDR1 MDHEN and CDR2 SYDVKM. The CDR3 DNA sequence: TGTGCCAGCAGTTTATACGGTCTGAACACTGAAGCTTTCTTT. As protein: CASSLYGLNTEAFF.

The chain recombines TRBV9 with TRBJ2-1; no reliable D call. Trimming left V 4 bases short and J 9 bases short, with 20 bases between. CDR3 length equals 15 residues. Germline loops: CDR1 SGDLS, CDR2 YYNGEE. The CDR3 here is CASSLHQSRQGEQFF. The DNA for the CDR3 is TGTGCCAGCAGCCTCCACCAATCTCGACAAGGTGAGCAGTTCTTC.

As regards this clone: A read error may produce the germline difference seen at one junction end. J is TRBJ1-3 and V is TRBV28, with 8 bases fitting TRBD1. The CDR3 consists of 17 residues. Germline-derived CDR1 and CDR2 are MDHEN and SYDVKM. The CDR3 loop is CASRLSRTGRGGNTIYF. The CDR3 coding sequence is TGTGCCAGCAGGTTATCCAGGACAGGGAGAGGTGGAAACACCATATATTTT.

This chain connects TRBV29-1 to TRBJ2-7; 9 bases align to TRBD1. The CDR3 is 13 residues long. The ends lost 7 bases at V and 6 bases at J; junction bases unmatched: 10. Germline CDR1 reads SQVTM; CDR2 reads ANQGSEA. The CDR3 sequence: CSATGGQGAEQYF. The CDR3 DNA reads as TGCAGCGCCACGGGGGGACAGGGAGCCGAGCAGTACTTC.

The chain joins TRBV21-1 to TRBJ1-1. TRBV21-1 is given as a pseudogene. The CDR3 extends over 12 amino acids. CDR3 bases: TGTGCCAGCACGGGATTGAACACTGAAGCTTTCTTT. Encoded protein: CASTGLNTEAFF.

The chain is built from TRBV3-1 (or the pseudogene TRBV3-2) and TRBJ1-4, with 7 positions matching TRBD1. Trimming at V came to 1 base and at J to 2 bases, leaving 7 bases not matched to a gene. This CDR3 region has 17 residues. Germline V gene sequence: CDR1 LGHDT, CDR2 YNNKEL (reference sequence). The CDR3 DNA sequence: TGTGCCAGCAGCCAAGGGACGAGGGGGCGGACTAATGAAAAACTGTTTTTT. Amino acids: CASSQGTRGRTNEKLFF.

The chain links TRBV18 to TRBJ1-1, with D tentatively TRBD1 (6 bases). CDR1 is KGHSH and CDR2 is LQKENI in the germline V gene. The CDR3 runs 18 residues. With 0 bases removed from V and 1 base from J, the gap between germline ends came to 18 bases. CDR3 coding DNA: TGTGCCAGCTCACCACCCACCCCCCAGGGGCGGCCGAACACTGAAGCTTTCTTT. Residues: CASSPPTPQGRPNTEAFF.

This chain links TRBV24-1 with TRBJ2-1; 9 nucleotides agree with TRBD1. The CDR3 has 12 amino acids. Trimming took 8 bases from V and 7 from J; bases not matched to a gene: 2. Per germline, CDR1 KGHDR and CDR2 SFDVKD. CDR3 residues: CATTDRGNEQFF. CDR3 DNA sequence: TGTGCCACCACTGACAGGGGGAATGAGCAGTTCTTC.